The clone carrying this TCR beta chain was observed at least ten times. Antigen specificity is unknown. This specimen belongs to a study of neurological immune-mediated disorders. Points from the study as a whole: Because no CDR3 amino acid sequences were shared across subjects by expanded clones, private repertoires were suggested in all groups. The greatest degree of TCR clonal expansion was observed in HTLV-1-associated myelopathy, with the lowest in multiple sclerosis, below that of healthy controls.

One entry per CDR3 protein results from TCRdb running MiXCR on the 5' RACE reads. Here the sample spans about 71,000 distinct CDR3 sequences, around 9.6% being singletons. The length of the CDR3 is 16 residues. The J segment lost 0 bases and the V segment lost 6 bases, leaving 11 bases of the junction unmatched. The germline CDR1 and CDR2 sequences are DFQATT and SNEGSKA (reference sequence). Time point specified: longitudinal time-point 1 (baseline). Libraries used 2 million unsorted PBMCs kept frozen in RNAlater. This TCR came from a man aged 25-45 years in good health. Sequencing was performed on PBMCs. V is TRBV20-1 and J is TRBJ2-4; 7 positions agree with TRBD1. For the CDR3, the DNA is TGCAGTGCCAGCCCCTGGACAGGCATAGCCAAAAACATTCAGTACTTC. It specifies CSASPWTGIAKNIQYF.